This T cell receptor (beta chain) appears in the sequencing data of a study of cytomegalovirus exposure and HLA in healthy donors. Study details: The 666 first-cohort repertoires shared a platform with the 120 validation repertoires, as reported in a later analysis. The study, taken as a whole, reports: The investigators catalogued 180 or so TCR beta chains as cytomegalovirus-associated. The dataset shows that most TCR sequences were rare, while some public TCRs occurred in many donors. Subsequent analysis showed first-cohort TCR clusters tending to co-occur in around 130 validation repertoires.

A word on this clone: Its cognate antigen is unknown.

Profiling relied on immunoSEQ multiplex PCR, and the TCRdb table lists in-frame clones only, not all of them. Of about 200,000 clones listed, about 81% were seen once; the top ten hold roughly 1.2%. With 5 bases removed from V and 3 bases from J, the gap between germline ends came to 23 bases. Germline values: CDR1 SGHVS, CDR2 FQNEAQ. The CDR3 has 17 amino acids. The TCR comes from a woman younger than 45 in good health and CMV-seronegative. The chain employs TRBV7-8 and TRBJ2-7; no definite D call. Sequenced sample: PBMCs. The CDR3 sequence: CASSRPVVLRKLYEQYF. DNA of the CDR3: TGTGCCAGCAGCCGCCCGGTGGTATTGCGAAAACTCTACGAGCAGTACTTC.